This T cell receptor (beta chain) is drawn from a study of blood T cell repertoires in COVID-19. About the research overall: Some COVID-19 samples were acute and others convalescent; all came from the United States, Italy and Spain. Sources were T cells, B-cell-depleted T cells, or PBMCs; the material itself was cDNA or gDNA.

Original processing methods: Counts of nucleated cells, estimated from reference gene primer amplification, were obtained. Produced via immunoSEQ multiplex PCR; TCRdb's table is partial and in-frame only. Clone size and the V and J calls come from that table; the DNA yielded D and trimming. This sample has about 120,000 clones, with roughly 82% found just once. Germline V lookup: CDR1 MDHEN, CDR2 SYDVKM. V lost 5 bases, J lost 4 bases, and 6 bases stayed unmatched. The CDR3 runs 14 residues. This clonotype was sampled from a woman between 55 and 75 years old with acute or convalescent COVID-19. The sequenced sample was peripheral blood. J is TRBJ2-5 and V is TRBV28; 8 bases line up with TRBD1. The CDR3 coding sequence is TGTGCCAGCAGTCTCAGGGGGCCTATAGAGACCCAGTACTTC. It codes for CASSLRGPIETQYF.